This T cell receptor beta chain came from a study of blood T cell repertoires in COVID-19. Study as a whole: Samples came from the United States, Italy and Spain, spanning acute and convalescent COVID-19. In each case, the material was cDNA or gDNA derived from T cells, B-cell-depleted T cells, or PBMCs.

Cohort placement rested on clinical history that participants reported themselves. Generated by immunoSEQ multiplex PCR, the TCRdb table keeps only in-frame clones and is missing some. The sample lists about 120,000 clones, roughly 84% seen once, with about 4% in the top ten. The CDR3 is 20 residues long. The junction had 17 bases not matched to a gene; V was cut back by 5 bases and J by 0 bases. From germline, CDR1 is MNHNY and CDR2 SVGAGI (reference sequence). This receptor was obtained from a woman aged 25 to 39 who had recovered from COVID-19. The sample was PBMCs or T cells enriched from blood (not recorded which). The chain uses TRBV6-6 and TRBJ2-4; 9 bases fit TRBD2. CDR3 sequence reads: CASSLMKAGGSGLAKNIQYF. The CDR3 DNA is TGTGCCAGCAGTCTGATGAAGGCGGGAGGGTCGGGTTTAGCCAAAAACATTCAGTACTTC.